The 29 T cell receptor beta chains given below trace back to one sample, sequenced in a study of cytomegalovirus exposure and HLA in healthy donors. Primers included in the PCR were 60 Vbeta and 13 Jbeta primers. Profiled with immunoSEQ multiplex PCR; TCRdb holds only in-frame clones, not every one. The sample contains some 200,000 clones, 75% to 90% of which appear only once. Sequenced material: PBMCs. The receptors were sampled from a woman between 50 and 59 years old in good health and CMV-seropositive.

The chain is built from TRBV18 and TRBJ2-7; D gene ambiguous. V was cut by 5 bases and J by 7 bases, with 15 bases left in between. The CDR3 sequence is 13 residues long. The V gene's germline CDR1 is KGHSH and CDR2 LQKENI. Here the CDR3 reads CASSADSLDEQYF. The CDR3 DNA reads TGTGCCAGCTCAGCAGACTCGCTTGATGAGCAGTACTTC.

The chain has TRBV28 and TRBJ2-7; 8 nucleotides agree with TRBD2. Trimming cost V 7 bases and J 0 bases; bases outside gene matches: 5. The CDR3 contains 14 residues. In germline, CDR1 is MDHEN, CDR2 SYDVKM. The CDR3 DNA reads TGTGCCAGCACCCCCGGGGGGGACTCCTACGAGCAGTACTTC. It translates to CASTPGGDSYEQYF. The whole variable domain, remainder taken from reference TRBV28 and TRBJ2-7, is DVKVTQSSRYLVKRTGEKVFLECVQDMDHENMFWYRQDPGLGLRLIYFSYDVKMKEKGDIPEGYSVSREKKERFSLILESASTNQTSMYLCASTPGGDSYEQYFGPGTRLTVT.

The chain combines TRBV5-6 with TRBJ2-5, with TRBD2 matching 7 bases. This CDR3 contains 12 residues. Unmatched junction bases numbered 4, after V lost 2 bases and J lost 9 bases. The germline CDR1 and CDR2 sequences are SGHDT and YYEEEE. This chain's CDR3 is CASSFSAGAQYF. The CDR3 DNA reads TGTGCCAGCAGCTTTTCCGCGGGGGCCCAGTACTTC.

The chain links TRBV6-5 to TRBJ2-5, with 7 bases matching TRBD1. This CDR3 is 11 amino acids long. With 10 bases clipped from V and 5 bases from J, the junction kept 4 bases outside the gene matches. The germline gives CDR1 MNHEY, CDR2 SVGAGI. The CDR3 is CATGRGETQYF. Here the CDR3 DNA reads TGTGCCACGGGCAGGGGGGAGACCCAGTACTTC.

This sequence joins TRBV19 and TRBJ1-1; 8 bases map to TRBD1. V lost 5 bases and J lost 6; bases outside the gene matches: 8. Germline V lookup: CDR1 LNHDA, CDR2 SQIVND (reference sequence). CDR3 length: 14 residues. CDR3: CASSAGTGPSEAFF. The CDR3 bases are TGTGCCAGTAGTGCGGGGACAGGTCCCTCTGAAGCTTTCTTT.

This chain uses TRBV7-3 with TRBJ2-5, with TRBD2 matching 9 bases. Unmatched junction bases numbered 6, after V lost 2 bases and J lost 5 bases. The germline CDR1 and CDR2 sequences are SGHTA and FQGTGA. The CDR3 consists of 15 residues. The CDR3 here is CASSLGAGGVETQYF. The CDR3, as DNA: TGTGCCAGCAGCTTAGGGGCGGGAGGGGTGGAGACCCAGTACTTC.

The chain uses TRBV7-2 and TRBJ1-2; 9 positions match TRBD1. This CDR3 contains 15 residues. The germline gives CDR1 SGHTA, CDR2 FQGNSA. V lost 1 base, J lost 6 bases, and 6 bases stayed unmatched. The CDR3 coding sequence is TGTGCCAGCAGCTTAGGGGGACAGGGACATCATGGCTACACCTTC. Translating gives CASSLGGQGHHGYTF.

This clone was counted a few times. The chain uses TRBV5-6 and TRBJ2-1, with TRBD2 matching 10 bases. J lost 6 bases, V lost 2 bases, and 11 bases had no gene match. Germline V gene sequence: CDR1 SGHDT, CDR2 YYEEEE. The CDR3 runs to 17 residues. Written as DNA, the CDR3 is TGTGCCAGCAGCTTCGGTACTAGCGGGACCTTCAGCAATGAGCAGTTCTTC. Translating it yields CASSFGTSGTFSNEQFF.

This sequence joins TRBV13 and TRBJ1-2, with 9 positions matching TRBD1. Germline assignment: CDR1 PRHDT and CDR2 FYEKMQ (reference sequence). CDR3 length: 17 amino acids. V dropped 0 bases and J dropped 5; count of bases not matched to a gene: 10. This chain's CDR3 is CASSLGLRTGDLYGYTF. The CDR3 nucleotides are TGTGCCAGCAGCTTAGGCCTTCGGACAGGGGACCTTTATGGCTACACCTTC.

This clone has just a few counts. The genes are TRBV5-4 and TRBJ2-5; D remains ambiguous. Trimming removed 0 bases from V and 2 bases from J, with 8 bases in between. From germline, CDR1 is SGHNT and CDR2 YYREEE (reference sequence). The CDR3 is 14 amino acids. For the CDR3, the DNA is TGTGCCAGCAGCTTGGCGGTGCGTCAAGAGACCCAGTACTTC. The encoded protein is CASSLAVRQETQYF. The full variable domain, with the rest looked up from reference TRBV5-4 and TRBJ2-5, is ETGVTQSPTHLIKTRGQQVTLRCSSQSGHNTVSWYQQALGQGPQFIFQYYREEENGRGNFPPRFSGLQFPNYSSELNVNALELDDSALYLCASSLAVRQETQYFGPGTRLLVL.

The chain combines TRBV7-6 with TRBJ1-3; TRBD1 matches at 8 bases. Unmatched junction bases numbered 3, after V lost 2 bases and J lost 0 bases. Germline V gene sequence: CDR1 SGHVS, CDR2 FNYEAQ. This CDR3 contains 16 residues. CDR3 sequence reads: CASSLLTGASGNTIYF. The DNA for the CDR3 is TGTGCCAGCAGCTTACTGACAGGGGCCTCTGGAAACACCATATATTTT.

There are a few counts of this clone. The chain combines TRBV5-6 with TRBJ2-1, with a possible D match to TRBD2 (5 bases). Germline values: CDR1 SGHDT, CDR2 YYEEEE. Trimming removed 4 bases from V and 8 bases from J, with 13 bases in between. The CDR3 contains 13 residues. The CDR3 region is CASSVGSGDEQFF. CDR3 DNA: TGTGCCAGCAGCGTGGGGAGCGGCGATGAGCAGTTCTTC.

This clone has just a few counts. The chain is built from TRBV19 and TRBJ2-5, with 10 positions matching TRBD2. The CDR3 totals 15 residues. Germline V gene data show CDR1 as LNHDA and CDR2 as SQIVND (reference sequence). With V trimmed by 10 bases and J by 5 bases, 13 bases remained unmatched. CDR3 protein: CATSLSSGRHETQYF. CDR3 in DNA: TGTGCCACCTCCCTGAGTAGCGGGAGGCACGAGACCCAGTACTTC.

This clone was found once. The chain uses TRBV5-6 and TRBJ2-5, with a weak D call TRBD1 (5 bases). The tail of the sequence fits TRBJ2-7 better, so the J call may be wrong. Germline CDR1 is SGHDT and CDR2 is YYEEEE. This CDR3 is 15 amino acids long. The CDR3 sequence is CASSLRYGHLREQYF. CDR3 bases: TGTGCCAGCAGCTTGCGTTATGGACACCTACGCGAGCAGTACTTC.

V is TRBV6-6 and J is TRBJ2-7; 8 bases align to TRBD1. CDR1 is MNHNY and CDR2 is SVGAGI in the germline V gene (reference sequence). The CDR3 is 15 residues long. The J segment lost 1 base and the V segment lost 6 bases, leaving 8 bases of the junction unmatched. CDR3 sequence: CASRLDRTGSYEQYF. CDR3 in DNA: TGTGCCAGCAGGTTAGATCGGACAGGGTCCTACGAGCAGTACTTC.

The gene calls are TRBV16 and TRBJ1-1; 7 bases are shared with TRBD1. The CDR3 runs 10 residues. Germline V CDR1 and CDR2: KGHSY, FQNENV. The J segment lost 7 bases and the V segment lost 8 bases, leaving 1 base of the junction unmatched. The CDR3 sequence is CASGDSEAFF. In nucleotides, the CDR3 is TGTGCCAGCGGGGACAGTGAAGCTTTCTTT.

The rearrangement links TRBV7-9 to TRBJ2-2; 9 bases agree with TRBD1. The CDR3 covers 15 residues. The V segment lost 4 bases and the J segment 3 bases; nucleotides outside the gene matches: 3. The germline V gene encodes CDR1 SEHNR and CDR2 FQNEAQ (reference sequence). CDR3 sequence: CASSSGTGYTGELFF. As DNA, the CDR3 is TGTGCCAGCAGCTCCGGGACAGGGTACACCGGGGAGCTGTTTTTT.

Written as DNA, the CDR3 is TGTGCCAGCAGTGCGGACAGGGTCGTCGGTCAGCCCCAGCATTTT. Protein: CASSADRVVGQPQHF. The chain combines TRBV28 with TRBJ1-5; 8 nucleotides align to TRBD1. The CDR3 is 15 amino acids. CDR1 is MDHEN, CDR2 SYDVKM, per germline. The trim removed 5 bases at V and 6 bases at J, leaving 9 bases unmatched.

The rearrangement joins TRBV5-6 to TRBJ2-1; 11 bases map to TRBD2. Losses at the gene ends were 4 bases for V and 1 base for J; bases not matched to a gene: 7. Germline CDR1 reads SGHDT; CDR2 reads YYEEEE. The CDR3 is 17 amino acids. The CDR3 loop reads CASSRLGTSGSYNEQFF. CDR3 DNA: TGTGCCAGCAGCCGCCTGGGGACTAGCGGTTCCTACAATGAGCAGTTCTTC.

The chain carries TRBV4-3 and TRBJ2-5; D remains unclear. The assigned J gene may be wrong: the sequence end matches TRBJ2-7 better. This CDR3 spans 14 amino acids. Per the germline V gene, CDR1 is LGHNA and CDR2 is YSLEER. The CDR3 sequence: CASSQDPSGSEQYF. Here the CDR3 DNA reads TGCGCCAGCAGCCAAGACCCTAGTGGCTCCGAGCAGTACTTC.

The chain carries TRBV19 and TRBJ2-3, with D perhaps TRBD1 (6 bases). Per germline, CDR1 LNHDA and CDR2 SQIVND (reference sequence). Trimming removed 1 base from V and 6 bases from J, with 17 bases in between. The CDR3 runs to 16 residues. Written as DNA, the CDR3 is TGTGCCAGTAGTATAGTTGCCCCAGGGGATGTGGATACGCAGTATTTT. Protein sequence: CASSIVAPGDVDTQYF. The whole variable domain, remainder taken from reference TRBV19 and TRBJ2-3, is DGGITQSPKYLFRKEGQNVTLSCEQNLNHDAMYWYRQDPGQGLRLIYYSQIVNDFQKGDIAEGYSVSREKKESFPLTVTSAQKNPTAFYLCASSIVAPGDVDTQYFGPGTRLTVL.

The CDR3 spells CASSRQGLGETQYF. In DNA, the CDR3 is TGTGCCAGCAGCCGACAGGGGTTGGGGGAGACCCAGTACTTC. The V call is TRBV6-6, the J call TRBJ2-5, with 8 nucleotides matching TRBD1. The trim removed 6 bases at V and 5 bases at J, leaving 8 bases unmatched. This CDR3 has 14 residues. Germline CDR1 and CDR2: MNHNY and SVGAGI (reference sequence).

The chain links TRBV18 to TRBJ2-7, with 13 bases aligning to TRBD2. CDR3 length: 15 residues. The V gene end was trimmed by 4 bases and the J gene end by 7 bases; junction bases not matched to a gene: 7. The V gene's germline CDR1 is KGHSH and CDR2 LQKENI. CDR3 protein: CASSRGLAGDLEQYF. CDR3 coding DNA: TGTGCCAGCTCACGAGGACTAGCGGGGGACCTTGAGCAGTACTTC.

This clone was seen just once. The CDR3 coding sequence is TGTGCCAGCTCACAGGCGGGCAATGAGCAGTTCTTC. Translated, it gives CASSQAGNEQFF. The chain joins TRBV18 to TRBJ2-1, with D possibly matching TRBD2 (5 bases). CDR3 length: 12 residues. Trimming pared 4 bases from V and 6 bases from J, leaving 7 bases between. CDR1 and CDR2 (germline): KGHSH, LQKENI.

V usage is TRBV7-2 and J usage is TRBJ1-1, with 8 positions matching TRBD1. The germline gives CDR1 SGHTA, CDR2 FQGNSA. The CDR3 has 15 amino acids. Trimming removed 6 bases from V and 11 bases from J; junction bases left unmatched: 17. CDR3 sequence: CASSPYRGSGSSAFF. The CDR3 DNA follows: TGTGCCAGCAGTCCTTACAGGGGGAGTGGCAGTTCGGCTTTCTTT.

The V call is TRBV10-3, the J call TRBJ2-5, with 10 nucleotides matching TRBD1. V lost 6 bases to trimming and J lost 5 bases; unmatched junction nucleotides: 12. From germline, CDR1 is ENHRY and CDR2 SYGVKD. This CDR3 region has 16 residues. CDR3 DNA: TGTGCCATCAGCCCTCGCGGGACAGGGGTTGGGGAGACCCAGTACTTC. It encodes CAISPRGTGVGETQYF.

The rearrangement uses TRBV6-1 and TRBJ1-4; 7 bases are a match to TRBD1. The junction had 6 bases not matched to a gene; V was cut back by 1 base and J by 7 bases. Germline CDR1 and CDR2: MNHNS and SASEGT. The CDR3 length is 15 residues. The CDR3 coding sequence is TGTGCCAGCAGTGAAGAGGGGGCAGGGAGTGAAAAACTGTTTTTT. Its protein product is CASSEEGAGSEKLFF.

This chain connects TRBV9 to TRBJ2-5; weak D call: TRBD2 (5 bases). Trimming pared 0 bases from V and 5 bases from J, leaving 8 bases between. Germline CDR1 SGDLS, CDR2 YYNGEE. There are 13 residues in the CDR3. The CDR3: CASSVVGSETQYF. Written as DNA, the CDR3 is TGTGCCAGCAGCGTAGTGGGGAGTGAGACCCAGTACTTC.

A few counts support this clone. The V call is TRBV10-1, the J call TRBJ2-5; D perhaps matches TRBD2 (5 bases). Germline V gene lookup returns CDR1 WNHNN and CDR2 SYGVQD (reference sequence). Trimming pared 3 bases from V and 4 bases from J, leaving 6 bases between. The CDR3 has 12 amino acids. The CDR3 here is CASSDSVETQYF. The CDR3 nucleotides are TGCGCCAGCAGTGATAGCGTAGAGACCCAGTACTTC.